Below, 20 T cell receptor beta chains from the same sample are listed, as sequenced in a study of vaccination effects on CD4 cells after COVID-19. Isolating CD4+ T cells followed approximately 10 days of culture. Clones were sequenced by immunoSEQ multiplex PCR, and TCRdb holds only the in-frame ones, with some missing. The repertoire holds tens of thousands of clones, with 70% as singletons. These receptors have no identified antigens. Here the sequenced sample was CD4+ T cells from PBMCs cultured without peptide, taken before COVID-19 vaccination. The receptor source for this set is a human donor who received a COVID-19 vaccine.

The chain combines TRBV5-4 with TRBJ1-2; D is ambiguous. The germline CDR1 and CDR2 sequences are SGHNT and YYREEE (reference sequence). Trimming left V 0 bases short and J 4 bases short, with 10 bases between. The CDR3 spans 14 residues. This CDR3 is CASSLDGRSYGYTF. DNA for the CDR3: TGTGCCAGCAGCTTGGACGGGAGATCCTATGGCTACACCTTC.

This chain joins TRBV12-5 and TRBJ1-5; D might be TRBD1 (5 bases). Trimming left V 2 bases short and J 9 bases short, with 20 bases between. The CDR3 runs 16 residues. Germline V gene sequence: CDR1 LGHNT, CDR2 FRNRAP. CDR3 sequence reads: CASGLRPGSVSGPQHF. CDR3 nucleotides: TGTGCTAGTGGTTTGAGGCCAGGGTCGGTTTCTGGGCCCCAGCATTTT.

This clone appeared a single time. This chain uses TRBV9 with TRBJ2-1, with 8 nucleotides matching TRBD2. This CDR3 is 14 amino acids long. The germline gives CDR1 SGDLS, CDR2 YYNGEE. The J segment lost 8 bases and the V segment lost 4 bases, leaving 8 bases of the junction unmatched. This CDR3 is CASSTSAGVDEQFF. The DNA for the CDR3 is TGTGCCAGCAGCACCTCAGCGGGGGTGGATGAGCAGTTCTTC.

This clone was observed a few times. The V call is TRBV2, the J call TRBJ2-5; D could derive from TRBD1 or TRBD2 (5 bases each). Between the trimmed V and J ends, which lost 0 bases and 1 base, there was a span of 18 bases. CDR3 length: 18 amino acids. Germline V gene lookup returns CDR1 SNHLY and CDR2 FYNNEI. The CDR3 DNA reads as TGTGCCAGCAGTGAAGCGCTGGGGCGGGCCTGGGGCCAAGAGACCCAGTACTTC. Protein product: CASSEALGRAWGQETQYF. Full variable domain (remainder filled in from reference TRBV2 and TRBJ2-5): EPEVTQTPSHQVTQMGQEVILRCVPISNHLYFYWYRQILGQKVEFLVSFYNNEISEKSEIFDDQFSVERPDGSNFTLKIRSTKLEDSAMYFCASSEALGRAWGQETQYFGPGTRLLVL.

This chain uses TRBV6-1 with TRBJ1-5; 8 bases are a match to TRBD1. The CDR3 covers 18 residues. The junction had 11 bases not matched to a gene; V was cut back by 4 bases and J by 0 bases. Germline CDR1 MNHNS, CDR2 SASEGT. The CDR3 is CASSAGIRTGLSNQPQHF. DNA for the CDR3: TGTGCCAGCAGTGCCGGGATTCGGACAGGGCTTAGCAATCAGCCCCAGCATTTT.

The chain carries TRBV27 and TRBJ1-2, with a tentative D call TRBD1 (6 bases). Trimming removed 8 bases from V and 7 bases from J, with 26 bases in between. The CDR3 is 16 residues long. Germline V gives CDR1 MNHEY, CDR2 SMNVEV (reference sequence). In DNA, the CDR3 is TGTGCCAGCTCCACCGCCTCACAGGGCGTATCCTTTGGCTACACCTTC. Translating gives CASSTASQGVSFGYTF.

This clone was counted a few times. The chain employs TRBV10-1 and TRBJ2-1; D may match TRBD1 or TRBD2 (6 bases each). V lost 4 bases and J lost 8, with 15 bases in between. The germline V gene encodes CDR1 WNHNN and CDR2 SYGVQD (reference sequence). The CDR3 contains 14 residues. The chain's CDR3 is CASSVWGATDEQFF. The CDR3 region has the DNA TGCGCCAGCAGTGTTTGGGGGGCTACGGATGAGCAGTTCTTC.

V is TRBV11-2 and J is TRBJ1-2; 7 bases fit TRBD1. Per germline, CDR1 SGHAT and CDR2 FQNNGV. The length of the CDR3 is 14 residues. J was trimmed by 1 base and V by 5 bases; bases with no gene match: 4. The CDR3, as DNA: TGTGCCAGCAGCGGGGACAGCTTTAACTATGGCTACACCTTC. This translates into CASSGDSFNYGYTF.

The rearrangement links TRBV5-1 to TRBJ2-1, with 10 bases that match TRBD2. With 1 base clipped from V and 9 bases from J, the junction kept 1 base outside the gene matches. This CDR3 is 13 amino acids long. Germline V lookup: CDR1 SGHRS, CDR2 YFSETQ. The CDR3 sequence is CASSLRLAGEQFF. The CDR3 DNA sequence: TGCGCCAGCAGCTTGCGACTAGCGGGTGAGCAGTTCTTC.

This chain connects TRBV3-1 (or the pseudogene TRBV3-2) to TRBJ1-6; 8 bases match TRBD1. With 4 bases clipped from V and 7 bases from J, the junction kept 3 bases outside the gene matches. Per germline, CDR1 LGHDT and CDR2 YNNKEL (reference sequence). The CDR3 spans 14 residues. CDR3 in DNA: TGTGCCAGCAGCCGACAGGGGTCCAATTCACCCCTCCACTTT. This codes for CASSRQGSNSPLHF.

The DNA of the CDR3 is TGCGCCAGCAGTCAACCTCGGACAGCTAACACTGAAGCTTTCTTT. Protein sequence: CASSQPRTANTEAFF. The rearrangement uses TRBV23-1 and TRBJ1-1, with a possible D match to TRBD1 (6 bases). TRBV23-1 qualifies as an ORF whose function is uncertain. CDR3 length: 15 amino acids. Deletions cut 2 bases from V and 2 bases from J, with 12 bases between.

This rearrangement joins TRBV5-6 to TRBJ1-2, with D possibly matching TRBD1 (6 bases). CDR1 SGHDT and CDR2 YYEEEE come from the germline V gene. This CDR3 has 16 amino acids. V gave up 3 bases and J gave up 2 bases, with 17 bases separating them. CDR3 loop: CASSSFDRIPNYGYTF. In DNA, the CDR3 is TGTGCCAGCAGCTCTTTCGACAGGATCCCCAACTATGGCTACACCTTC.

The V call is TRBV11-2, the J call TRBJ1-4; 7 bases are a match to TRBD1. V shed 5 bases and J 6 bases; nucleotides not matched to a gene: 6. The CDR3 covers 14 residues. CDR1 is SGHAT and CDR2 is FQNNGV in the germline V gene. CDR3 sequence reads: CASSSQGGDEKLFF. The CDR3 coding sequence is TGTGCCAGCAGCAGTCAGGGGGGCGATGAAAAACTGTTTTTT.

The chain links TRBV6-1 to TRBJ2-5, with 7 bases identical to TRBD1. CDR3 length equals 17 residues. V dropped 4 bases and J dropped 1; count of bases not matched to a gene: 12. The V gene's germline CDR1 is MNHNS and CDR2 SASEGT. CDR3 in amino acids: CASSGDRKGVFQETQYF. DNA of the CDR3: TGTGCCAGCAGTGGGGACAGAAAGGGGGTTTTCCAAGAGACCCAGTACTTC.

This clone was counted only a few times. The chain couples TRBV11-2 to TRBJ1-5, with a weak D call TRBD1 (6 bases). Germline V lookup: CDR1 SGHAT, CDR2 FQNNGV. V lost 5 bases and J 3 bases, leaving 14 bases between the germline ends. This CDR3 has 15 residues. The CDR3 spells CASSTAGTLNQPQHF. The CDR3 DNA sequence: TGTGCCAGCAGCACCGCCGGGACACTCAATCAGCCCCAGCATTTT.

The V call is TRBV20-1, the J call TRBJ2-5, with 14 bases lining up with TRBD2. The J segment lost 7 bases and the V segment lost 3 bases, leaving 13 bases of the junction unmatched. CDR1 is DFQATT, CDR2 SNEGSKA, per germline (reference sequence). CDR3 length: 17 residues. In DNA, the CDR3 is TGCAGTGCTAGTTGGGGGGGGACTAGCGGGAGAACGGGGACCCAGTACTTC. Its protein is CSASWGGTSGRTGTQYF.

V and J are TRBV13 and TRBJ2-3; D is uncertain. CDR1 and CDR2 (germline): PRHDT, FYEKMQ (reference sequence). The V gene lost 4 bases and the J gene lost 2 bases, with 10 bases spanning the gap. CDR3 length: 14 amino acids. CDR3 in amino acids: CASSSRIATDTQYF. In DNA form, the CDR3 reads TGTGCCAGCAGCTCACGTATCGCCACAGATACGCAGTATTTT.

This sequence joins TRBV19 and TRBJ2-6; D uncertain. CDR1 and CDR2 from the germline V gene are LNHDA and SQIVND (reference sequence). CDR3 length equals 15 residues. Trimming shortened V by 4 bases and J by 0 bases, and 7 bases separated the two germline ends. CDR3 sequence: CASSTVLSGANVLTF. CDR3 in DNA: TGTGCCAGTAGTACGGTCCTCTCTGGGGCCAACGTCCTGACTTTC. The whole variable domain, remainder taken from reference TRBV19 and TRBJ2-6, is DGGITQSPKYLFRKEGQNVTLSCEQNLNHDAMYWYRQDPGQGLRLIYYSQIVNDFQKGDIAEGYSVSREKKESFPLTVTSAQKNPTAFYLCASSTVLSGANVLTFGAGSRLTVL.

V usage is TRBV3-1 (or the pseudogene TRBV3-2) and J usage is TRBJ1-6, with TRBD1 as a possible D gene (5 bases). Germline V CDR1 and CDR2: LGHDT, YNNKEL (reference sequence). The CDR3 is 14 residues long. V was trimmed by 3 bases and J by 14 bases, leaving 17 bases between them. CDR3 bases: TGTGCCAGCAGCCATGGGACTCCTCTTAAAACCCTCCACTTT. Amino acid sequence: CASSHGTPLKTLHF.

The rearrangement links TRBV10-3 to TRBJ2-3; 7 bases agree with TRBD2. CDR1 ENHRY and CDR2 SYGVKD come from the germline V gene. J gave up 5 bases and V 0 bases, and 11 bases lay outside the gene matches. CDR3 length: 17 amino acids. The CDR3 DNA is TGTGCCATCAGTGAGTCCTGGCCCGGCGGGGGTCGAGATACGCAGTATTTT. Protein product: CAISESWPGGGRDTQYF.